The rows below give T cell receptor beta chains drawn from one sample of a study of blood T cell repertoires in COVID-19. Assay used: immunoSEQ multiplex PCR; TCRdb lists only in-frame clones, some missing. Seen here are 120,000 or so clones, roughly 69% observed once, and the top ten hold approximately 2.1%. Sequenced: peripheral blood. The receptors stem from a woman aged 65 to 85 with acute or convalescent COVID-19. The CDR3 runs from the conserved cysteine through the conserved F or W. The order of the fields is clone size, D gene, V gene, J gene, CDR3 DNA, CDR3 protein. D genes are given only for firm matches. The size entry is marked missing in some rows and otherwise reads once, few, many or a size class.

NA	NA	TRBV29-1	TRBJ2-3	TGCAGCGTTGAGGGGGGGGCGGATACGCAGTATTTT	CSVEGGADTQYF
once	TRBD2	TRBV6-5	TRBJ2-7	TGTGCCAGCAACCTCTCGGGACTAGGTCGCTACGAGCAGTACTTC	CASNLSGLGRYEQYF
once	TRBD1	TRBV11-2	TRBJ1-3	TGTGCCAGCAGCTTATTTGGGACAGGGGGGGTTGGAAACACCATATATTTT	CASSLFGTGGVGNTIYF
NA	TRBD1	TRBV4-1	TRBJ2-5	TGCGCCAGCAGCCAAGAGGGAACAGGGGGGCGAGAGACCCAGTACTTC	CASSQEGTGGRETQYF
NA	NA	TRBV7-9	TRBJ2-3	TGTGCCAGCGAGGGGGATTCTACGTCAACAGATACGCAGTATTTT	CASEGDSTSTDTQYF
NA	TRBD2	TRBV29-1	TRBJ2-3	TGCAGCGTTGAAGGGGGCCTTAGCGGGAGGATAGCAGATACGCAGTATTTT	CSVEGGLSGRIADTQYF
NA	NA	TRBV4-1	TRBJ2-5	TGCGCCAGCAGCCAAGATAGCGCCCAAGAGACCCAGTACTTC	CASSQDSAQETQYF
NA	NA	TRBV7-3	TRBJ1-4	TGTGCCAGCAGCCGCGTGACAGCAACTAATGAAAAACTGTTTTTT	CASSRVTATNEKLFF
NA	TRBD1	TRBV6-6	TRBJ1-1	TGTGCCAGCAGTTGGGGACAGGGGAACACTGAAGCTTTCTTT	CASSWGQGNTEAFF
NA	NA	TRBV20-1	TRBJ1-1	TGCAGTGCTAGAGAGAGCGCTGAAGCTTTCTTT	CSARESAEAFF
NA	NA	TRBV27	TRBJ2-7	TGTGCCAGCAGTTTTAGTTTCCAGCGAGCTTCCTACGAGCAGTACTTC	CASSFSFQRASYEQYF
NA	NA	TRBV5-4	TRBJ1-6	TGTGCCAGCAGCTTCGGGGGACTCTCCTATAATTCACCCCTCCACTTT	CASSFGGLSYNSPLHF
NA	TRBD1	TRBV6-2/TRBV6-3	TRBJ2-7	TGTGCCAGCAGTTCCACCCCAGGGGGTGATGGGTACGAGCAGTACTTC	CASSSTPGGDGYEQYF
NA	TRBD2	TRBV5-4	TRBJ2-5	TGTGCCAGCAGCTTGGTCGGGGGGGGCCTCCAGGAGACCCAGTACTTC	CASSLVGGGLQETQYF
NA	NA	TRBV6-5	TRBJ2-6	TGTGCCAGCAGTCCTACAGGGTCTGGGGCCAACGTCCTGACTTTC	CASSPTGSGANVLTF
NA	TRBD1	TRBV5-1	TRBJ2-5	TGCGCCAGCAGCCCCCGGACAGGGAGCCAAGAGACCCAGTACTTC	CASSPRTGSQETQYF
NA	NA	TRBV28	TRBJ1-2	TGTGCCAGCAGTCGGCAGTCTGAAGGGGGTGGCTACACCTTC	CASSRQSEGGGYTF
NA	TRBD1	TRBV5-5	TRBJ1-2	TGTGCCAGCAGCGGGTTGGGACAGGGGCAAGGGGACACCTTC	CASSGLGQGQGDTF
once	TRBD1	TRBV6-5	TRBJ1-1	TGTGCCAGCAGCTCCGAGTCAGGGGGGAGGACTGAAGCTTTCTTT	CASSSESGGRTEAFF
NA	NA	TRBV6-1	TRBJ2-7	TGTGCCAGCAGTGACGGAGGGAACTACGAGCAGTACTTC	CASSDGGNYEQYF
NA	NA	TRBV29-1	TRBJ2-7	TGCAGCGTTGTCCGGGCCGGAGGCGAGCAGTACTTC	CSVVRAGGEQYF
few	NA	TRBV2	TRBJ1-1	TGTGCCAGTAGCAAAGGGGGGGACACTGAAGCTTTCTTT	CASSKGGDTEAFF
few	NA	TRBV6-1	TRBJ2-5	TGTGCCAGCAGTGAAGGGGGAGGCGGGGAGACCCAGTACTTC	CASSEGGGGETQYF
NA	NA	TRBV6-4	TRBJ1-1	TGTGCCAGCAGTAACCAGGGGAACACTGAAGCTTTCTTT	CASSNQGNTEAFF
few	NA	TRBV6-5	TRBJ1-2	TGTGCCAGCACCTCCCAGGGTAACTATGGCTACACCTTC	CASTSQGNYGYTF
NA	NA	TRBV5-1	TRBJ2-5	TGCGCCAGCAGCTTGGGCCAGGGGGAGACCCAGTACTTC	CASSLGQGETQYF
NA	TRBD2	TRBV6-5	TRBJ2-1	TGTGCCAGCAGTTACTCCGGGACTACGGACAATGAGCAGTTCTTC	CASSYSGTTDNEQFF
NA	TRBD1	TRBV5-4	TRBJ1-6	TGTGCCAGCAGCTCGGACAGGATGTCCTATAATTCACCCCTCCACTTT	CASSSDRMSYNSPLHF
NA	TRBD1	TRBV6-1	TRBJ1-4	TGTGCCAGCAGTGAAGCAAGCTTAGACAGGGAATTTTTT	CASSEASLDREFF
NA	TRBD2	TRBV7-9	TRBJ2-2	TGTGCCAGCCCCCCTCCGGGACTAGCGGGAGGAGTGACCGGGGAGCTGTTTTTT	CASPPPGLAGGVTGELFF
few	NA	TRBV25-1	TRBJ2-6	TGTGCCAGCAGTCTCTCCGGGAGTGGGGCCAACGTCCTGACTTTC	CASSLSGSGANVLTF
NA	NA	TRBV6-5	TRBJ1-5	TGTGCCAGCTCTCTAAGCAATCAGCCCCAGCATTTT	CASSLSNQPQHF
NA	NA	TRBV5-8	TRBJ2-3	TGTGCCAGCAGCTTGGACACAGGCACAGATACGCAGTATTTT	CASSLDTGTDTQYF
NA	NA	TRBV6-5	TRBJ1-3	TGTGCCAGCAGTCCGACAGGTGGAACTGGAAACACCATATATTTT	CASSPTGGTGNTIYF
NA	NA	TRBV6-1	TRBJ1-1	TGTGCCAGCAGTGAATCCCAGCGGGGTGAAGCTTTCTTT	CASSESQRGEAFF
NA	NA	TRBV5-1	TRBJ2-7	TGCGCCAGCGCAAGGGGCCTAGGGAGGGAGCAGTACTTC	CASARGLGREQYF
NA	TRBD1	TRBV7-9	TRBJ2-7	TGTGCCAGCAGCTTCGGACAGGACTCCTACGAGCAGTACTTC	CASSFGQDSYEQYF
NA	NA	TRBV30	TRBJ2-1	TGTGCCTGGAGTGCGGGGGTTGGGGGTTTAGTTTCCAATGAGCAGTTCTTC	CAWSAGVGGLVSNEQFF
NA	NA	TRBV6-1	TRBJ1-4	TGTGCCAGCAGTGAAGTCTACGGGGGACCCCTTTTT	CASSEVYGGPLF
NA	TRBD1	TRBV6-5	TRBJ1-5	TGTGCCAGCAGCGACAGGGGGAATCAGCCCCAGCATTTT	CASSDRGNQPQHF
few	NA	TRBV7-9	TRBJ2-5	TGTGCCAGCAGCTTAGCGCTCGAGTCTGTGTACTTC	CASSLALESVYF
NA	NA	TRBV5-4	TRBJ1-1	TGTGCCAGCAGCTCGGTAACCACTGAAGCTTTCTTT	CASSSVTTEAFF
once	TRBD2	TRBV29-1	TRBJ2-1	TGCAGCGCGCAAGGGACTAGCGGGAGTCGGAATGAGCAGTTCTTC	CSAQGTSGSRNEQFF
NA	TRBD2	TRBV30	TRBJ2-5	TGTGCCTGGAGTGTACTTATAGCGGGAGAACGAGAGACCCAGTACTTC	CAWSVLIAGERETQYF
NA	NA	TRBV21-1	TRBJ1-2	TGTGCCAGCAGCAAAGGGACAGGTCTCAACTATGGCTACACCTTC	CASSKGTGLNYGYTF
NA	NA	TRBV6-5	TRBJ2-6	TGTGCCAGCACAGGGGGGTACTCTGGGGCCAACGTCCTGACTTTC	CASTGGYSGANVLTF
NA	TRBD2	TRBV20-1	TRBJ2-1	TGCAGTGCTAGTCCTCTTAGTAGCGGGGGGGCAGGCAATGAGCAGTTCTTC	CSASPLSSGGAGNEQFF
once	TRBD2	TRBV5-6	TRBJ2-1	TGTGCCAGCAGCTTGGAGTTTGTTGCGGGAGATACCTACAATGAGCAGTTCTTC	CASSLEFVAGDTYNEQFF
NA	TRBD1	TRBV2	TRBJ1-3	TGTGCCAGCACCAGGACAGGGACTGGAAACACCATATATTTT	CASTRTGTGNTIYF
NA	TRBD2	TRBV19	TRBJ2-2	TGTGCCAGTAGCGGGAGGGCCGGGGAGCTGTTTTTT	CASSGRAGELFF
NA	TRBD1	TRBV3-1/TRBV3-2	TRBJ1-6	TGTGCCAGCAGCCACCGGACAGGAGGTTCACCCCTCCACTTT	CASSHRTGGSPLHF
NA	TRBD1	TRBV5-1	TRBJ2-5	TGCGCCAGCAGCCCCTACAGGGGGCGCGAGACCCAGTACTTC	CASSPYRGRETQYF